The sequence of this T cell receptor (beta chain) was determined in a study of blood T cell repertoires in COVID-19. In the study overall: Researchers got acute and convalescent COVID-19 samples from the United States, Italy and Spain. Nucleic acid was either cDNA or gDNA, and it came from T cells, B-cell-depleted T cells, or PBMCs.

The CDR3 has 17 residues. Germline assignment: CDR1 KGHDR and CDR2 SFDVKD. J was trimmed by 6 bases and V by 8 bases; bases with no gene match: 17. Using immunoSEQ multiplex PCR, the repertoire was profiled, and TCRdb retains in-frame clones only, with some absent. The sample carries more than 150,000 clones, 89% recorded once. Sequencing used peripheral blood. The chain employs TRBV24-1 and TRBJ1-2, with 10 bases fitting TRBD1. The clonotype was recovered from a man in his sixties with acute or convalescent COVID-19. The CDR3 protein is CATTLKDRGLGENGYTF. CDR3 coding DNA: TGTGCCACCACCCTAAAAGACAGGGGGCTGGGGGAGAATGGCTACACCTTC.